Below are 23 T cell receptor beta chains sequenced from a single sample in a study of blood T cell repertoires in COVID-19. Sequenced by immunoSEQ multiplex PCR; TCRdb stores in-frame clones only, minus some. The profile shows over 200,000 clones, around 80% of them singletons. The source material was peripheral blood. The receptors derive from a middle-aged man who had recovered from COVID-19.

J is TRBJ2-1 and V is TRBV3-1 (or the pseudogene TRBV3-2); possible D gene TRBD2, 5 bases. The CDR3 extends over 14 amino acids. V was pared by 1 base and J by 9 bases, with 13 bases between. Per the germline V gene, CDR1 is LGHDT and CDR2 is YNNKEL (reference sequence). For the CDR3, the DNA is TGTGCCAGCAGCCAAGCCGGACTGAGTAGTGAGCAGTTCTTC. It translates to CASSQAGLSSEQFF.

This clone has just a few counts. The rearrangement joins TRBV7-2 to TRBJ2-7; TRBD2 agrees at 9 bases. The trim removed 4 bases at V and 0 bases at J, leaving 4 bases unmatched. The CDR3 is 15 amino acids. Germline V CDR1 and CDR2: SGHTA, FQGNSA. The CDR3 coding sequence is TGTGCCAGCAGCTCTAGACTAGCGGTCTCCTACGAGCAGTACTTC. Translation gives CASSSRLAVSYEQYF.

This chain connects TRBV23-1 to TRBJ1-1; TRBD1 might be the D (6 bases). TRBV23-1 is labeled an ORF, and its function is uncertain. This CDR3 is built from 14 residues. Between the trimmed V and J ends, which lost 2 bases and 6 bases, there was a span of 13 bases. In DNA, the CDR3 is TGCGCCAGCAGTCAAGAAAGGGGGTATCCTGAAGCTTTCTTT. Amino acid sequence: CASSQERGYPEAFF.

V and J are TRBV7-4 and TRBJ1-1, with 10 bases lining up with TRBD1. The CDR3 covers 19 residues. The V and J ends lost 4 bases and 4 bases, in that order; junction bases with no gene match: 18. Looked up from germline, CDR1 is SGHVT and CDR2 is SQSDAQ. The CDR3: CASSWDIRTGGERTTEAFF. CDR3 nucleotide sequence: TGTGCCAGCAGCTGGGATATCAGGACAGGGGGTGAAAGGACCACTGAAGCTTTCTTT.

The CDR3 nucleotides read TGTGCCAGCAGCGTAGGTAGATCCTTCTCCTACGAGCAGTACTTC. Amino acid sequence: CASSVGRSFSYEQYF. The rearrangement links TRBV9 to TRBJ2-7; D unclear. This CDR3 is built from 15 residues. V gave up 0 bases and J gave up 0 bases, with 10 bases separating them. Germline V gives CDR1 SGDLS, CDR2 YYNGEE.

This chain connects TRBV5-1 to TRBJ1-1; D is undetermined. V dropped 3 bases and J dropped 0 bases, with 9 bases sitting between them. The V gene's germline CDR1 is SGHRS and CDR2 YFSETQ. This CDR3 comprises 14 residues. The CDR3 DNA reads TGCGCCAGCAGCTCCGGCGGGGTGAACACTGAAGCTTTCTTT. Its protein is CASSSGGVNTEAFF.

The chain recombines TRBV10-1 with TRBJ1-1; 8 bases fit TRBD1. The length of the CDR3 is 17 residues. Germline CDR1 and CDR2: WNHNN and SYGVQD (reference sequence). CDR3 in amino acids: CGVESGGWELMNTEAFF. For the CDR3, the DNA is TGCGGTGTGGAGTCAGGGGGCTGGGAACTCATGAACACTGAAGCTTTCTTT.

This clone has a handful of counts. J is TRBJ1-4 and V is TRBV2; D remains unclear. Germline V lookup: CDR1 SNHLY, CDR2 FYNNEI. V lost 3 bases and J lost 4, with 12 bases in between. CDR3 length: 15 residues. CDR3 sequence reads: CASSDSSQLNEKLFF. CDR3 nucleotides: TGTGCCAGCAGTGATTCTAGCCAGCTTAATGAAAAACTGTTTTTT.

This chain links TRBV19 with TRBJ2-2; D is possibly TRBD1 (5 bases). V gave up 5 bases and J gave up 4 bases, with 11 bases separating them. Germline values: CDR1 LNHDA, CDR2 SQIVND (reference sequence). The CDR3 is 14 amino acids. The CDR3: CASSPRVSTGELFF. CDR3 nucleotides: TGTGCCAGTAGTCCCAGGGTGAGCACCGGGGAGCTGTTTTTT. Drawing the rest from reference TRBV19 and TRBJ2-2, the complete variable domain is DGGITQSPKYLFRKEGQNVTLSCEQNLNHDAMYWYRQDPGQGLRLIYYSQIVNDFQKGDIAEGYSVSREKKESFPLTVTSAQKNPTAFYLCASSPRVSTGELFFGEGSRLTVL.

V usage is TRBV9 and J usage is TRBJ1-2; TRBD1 aligns across 11 bases. This CDR3 region has 14 residues. The V segment lost 0 bases and the J segment 10 bases; nucleotides outside the gene matches: 5. Germline CDR1 SGDLS, CDR2 YYNGEE. The CDR3 DNA is TGTGCCAGCAGCGTAGCGGGACAGGGGGATTTCTACACCTTC. Its protein product is CASSVAGQGDFYTF.

This clone has only one observation. The chain carries TRBV10-3 and TRBJ2-7; 10 bases are a match to TRBD2. This CDR3 comprises 17 residues. Germline V gene data show CDR1 as ENHRY and CDR2 as SYGVKD. J lost 4 bases, V lost 3 bases, and 12 bases had no gene match. The CDR3 nucleotides read TGTGCCATCAGTGAATTCCTAGCGGGAGCCCAGGGGTACGAGCAGTACTTC. Translated, it gives CAISEFLAGAQGYEQYF.

The chain joins TRBV12-5 to TRBJ1-1; 8 positions agree with TRBD1. With V trimmed by 6 bases and J by 1 base, 10 bases remained unmatched. CDR1 and CDR2 from the germline V gene are LGHNT and FRNRAP. The CDR3 has 16 amino acids. CDR3 DNA: TGTGCTAGTGGGCAGGGGGCCAGGGGGCCGAACACTGAAGCTTTCTTT. Encoded protein: CASGQGARGPNTEAFF.

The chain joins TRBV12-5 to TRBJ2-3, with 8 bases lining up with TRBD2. The ends lost 3 bases at V and 2 bases at J; junction bases unmatched: 4. Germline CDR1 LGHNT, CDR2 FRNRAP. The CDR3 loop spans 15 amino acids. CDR3 nucleotides: TGTGCTAGTGGTTTAGGGGGACTAGACACAGATACGCAGTATTTT. Amino acids: CASGLGGLDTDTQYF. Combining the CDR3 with reference TRBV12-5 and TRBJ2-3 gives the whole variable domain DARVTQTPRHKVTEMGQEVTMRCQPILGHNTVFWYRQTMMQGLELLAYFRNRAPLDDSGMPKDRFSAEMPDATLATLKIQPSEPRDSAVYFCASGLGGLDTDTQYFGPGTRLTVL.

The genes are TRBV27 and TRBJ2-5, with D possibly matching TRBD2 (6 bases). Germline V CDR1 and CDR2: MNHEY, SMNVEV (reference sequence). Trimming took off 4 bases at V and 2 bases at J, with 11 bases between the two ends. The CDR3 covers 14 residues. CDR3 DNA sequence: TGTGCCAGCAGTTCCCGGGACTGGCAAGAGACCCAGTACTTC. Translated: CASSSRDWQETQYF.

The DNA of the CDR3 is TGTGCCAGCAGCCTCAACCGGGGTGGAGAAAAACTGTTTTTT. Translating it yields CASSLNRGGEKLFF. The rearrangement links TRBV2 to TRBJ1-4; D gene unclear. The germline CDR1 and CDR2 sequences are SNHLY and FYNNEI. This CDR3 is 14 amino acids long. Trimming left V 6 bases short and J 8 bases short, with 16 bases between.

CDR3 in DNA: TGTGCCAGCTCACCACCCCGGGGACAGGGGGCCGAGACCCAGTACTTC. Translation gives CASSPPRGQGAETQYF. J is TRBJ2-5 and V is TRBV18; 12 bases align to TRBD1. The CDR3 consists of 16 residues. J gave up 5 bases and V 0 bases, and 4 bases lay outside the gene matches. The germline CDR1 and CDR2 sequences are KGHSH and LQKENI.

The rearrangement uses TRBV4-3 and TRBJ2-3, with D possibly being TRBD1 (6 bases). Deletions cut 4 bases from V and 0 bases from J, with 11 bases between. CDR3 length equals 15 residues. Per the germline V gene, CDR1 is LGHNA and CDR2 is YSLEER. Here the CDR3 reads CASSPRDTSTDTQYF. In nucleotides, the CDR3 is TGCGCCAGCAGCCCCCGGGACACAAGCACAGATACGCAGTATTTT.

This chain joins TRBV5-1 and TRBJ1-2, with D possibly matching TRBD1 (5 bases). The CDR3 has 14 amino acids. Germline CDR1 is SGHRS and CDR2 is YFSETQ. The germline V and J ends were trimmed by 3 bases and 1 base, with 10 bases remaining between them. CDR3 amino acids: CASSSQGRNYGYTF. The CDR3 bases are TGCGCCAGCAGCTCTCAGGGCCGTAACTATGGCTACACCTTC. Full variable domain (rest looked up from reference TRBV5-1 and TRBJ1-2): KAGVTQTPRYLIKTRGQQVTLSCSPISGHRSVSWYQQTPGQGLQFLFEYFSETQRNKGNFPGRFSGRQFSNSRSEMNVSTLELGDSALYLCASSSQGRNYGYTFGSGTRLTVV.

The chain combines TRBV27 with TRBJ1-2; TRBD1 matches at 7 bases. The ends lost 4 bases at V and 7 bases at J; junction bases unmatched: 9. The CDR3 is 14 residues long. CDR1 is MNHEY, CDR2 SMNVEV, per germline (reference sequence). CDR3 in amino acids: CASSSISTGFGYTF. CDR3 DNA: TGTGCCAGCAGTTCGATTTCGACAGGGTTTGGCTACACCTTC.

The chain carries TRBV9 and TRBJ2-3, with 10 bases lining up with TRBD2. The J segment lost 2 bases and the V segment lost 4 bases, leaving 10 bases of the junction unmatched. CDR3 length: 17 residues. Germline CDR1 SGDLS, CDR2 YYNGEE. As DNA, the CDR3 is TGTGCCAGCAGCCAAGCGGGGGGGCGCACATACACAGATACGCAGTATTTT. As protein: CASSQAGGRTYTDTQYF.

The rearrangement uses TRBV10-3 and TRBJ2-7, with TRBD1 matching 8 bases. Germline trimming cut 3 bases from V and 0 bases from J; bases unmatched to any gene: 7. Germline V lookup: CDR1 ENHRY, CDR2 SYGVKD. This CDR3 has 16 amino acids. The CDR3 DNA reads as TGTGCCATCAGTGAACAGGGGGTCGGAAACTCCTACGAGCAGTACTTC. Translated: CAISEQGVGNSYEQYF.

This clone occurred once. The chain joins TRBV5-5 to TRBJ1-2; 7 nucleotides line up with TRBD1. Germline trimming cut 4 bases from V and 8 bases from J; bases unmatched to any gene: 8. CDR1 SGHKS and CDR2 YYEKEE come from the germline V gene (reference sequence). The CDR3 spans 13 residues. The CDR3 protein is CASSRQGVEGYTF. The CDR3 nucleotides are TGTGCCAGCAGCCGACAGGGTGTGGAGGGCTACACCTTC. Combining the CDR3 with reference TRBV5-5 and TRBJ1-2 gives the whole variable domain DAGVTQSPTHLIKTRGQQVTLRCSPISGHKSVSWYQQVLGQGPQFIFQYYEKEERGRGNFPDRFSARQFPNYSSELNVNALLLGDSALYLCASSRQGVEGYTFGSGTRLTVV.

To note about this clone: At one end the junction does not follow the germline gene, possibly because of a read error. The V and J genes are TRBV7-2 and TRBJ1-5; TRBD1 matches at 7 bases. Germline V gene sequence: CDR1 SGHTA, CDR2 FQGNSA. The CDR3 extends over 17 amino acids. CDR3 coding DNA: TGTGCCAGCAGTTTAGGCCGGGACAGCTATAGCAATCAGCCCCAGCATTTT. Its translation: CASSLGRDSYSNQPQHF.